This T cell receptor (beta chain) was retrieved from a study of vaccination and CD4 T cells after COVID-19. Sample treatment: roughly 10-day PBMC culture with coronavirus spike peptide pools or control peptides (ViraFEST assay). Trimming removed 8 bases at V and 0 bases at J, with 11 bases between. Germline lookup yields CDR1 SQVTM and CDR2 ANQGSEA. This CDR3 is 12 amino acids long. Remarks on this clonotype: Its cognate antigen is unknown.

Cultured CD4+ T cell DNA was sequenced using the Oncomine TCR Beta short-read assay. TCRdb redid the calling of the PCR reads with MiXCR, one entry per CDR3 protein. The table has more than 14,000 distinct CDR3 sequences, roughly 50% seen once; the top ten hold more than 13%. V is TRBV29-1 and J is TRBJ2-7; TRBD1 might be the D (6 bases). This receptor was obtained from a human donor who had recovered from COVID-19. The sample consisted of CD4+ T cells from blood, cultured in vitro. In nucleotides, the CDR3 is TGCAGCTCCAGGGACACCTCCTACGAGCAGTACTTC. Amino acid sequence: CSSRDTSYEQYF.